The 8 T cell receptor beta chains below come from one sample, sequenced in a study of radiotherapy plus CTLA-4 blockade in lung cancer. Only in-frame clones appear in the TCRdb table, and some are missing; sequencing was by immunoSEQ multiplex PCR. Of 80,000 or so clones listed, 60% to 85% are singletons. The specimen comprised peripheral blood, sampled from a patient treated with radiotherapy plus ipilimumab. Receptors were obtained from a human donor with non-small cell lung cancer whose response to radiotherapy plus ipilimumab could not be evaluated. Some clones in this sample may be carry-over from other donors' samples.

This sequence joins TRBV27 and TRBJ2-2, with D possibly TRBD1 on 5 matching bases. This CDR3 region has 14 residues. Trimming removed 1 base at V and 5 bases at J, with 8 bases between. Germline V gives CDR1 MNHEY, CDR2 SMNVEV (reference sequence). In DNA form, the CDR3 reads TGTGCCAGCAGTTTATACAGACAGACCGGGGAGCTGTTTTTT. Encoded protein: CASSLYRQTGELFF.

The CDR3 region has the DNA TGTGCCAGCAGTGAAGCGCTTCTAGGCAGGGCGAGTGAAAAACTGTTTTTT. It specifies CASSEALLGRASEKLFF. The chain carries TRBV6-1 and TRBJ1-4; D is possibly TRBD1 (5 bases). CDR1 is MNHNS and CDR2 is SASEGT in the germline V gene. V shed 0 bases and J shed 7 bases, with 18 bases lying between them. The CDR3 runs 17 residues.

CDR3 nucleotides: TGTGCCAGCAGCGCCGGGACAGCTGGTTTTTGGGAGACCCAGTACTTC. Its translation: CASSAGTAGFWETQYF. The V call is TRBV5-4, the J call TRBJ2-5; 7 nucleotides agree with TRBD1. V lost 4 bases and J lost 5; bases outside the gene matches: 14. This CDR3 is 16 amino acids long. CDR1 and CDR2 from the germline V gene are SGHNT and YYREEE (reference sequence).

This rearrangement joins TRBV10-3 to TRBJ1-1, with TRBD1 as a possible D gene (5 bases). Trimming stripped 2 bases from V and 1 base from J, with 8 bases between. The germline V gene encodes CDR1 ENHRY and CDR2 SYGVKD. The CDR3 consists of 14 residues. The CDR3 DNA is TGTGCCATCAGTGAGACAGGTGGGAACACTGAAGCTTTCTTT. This sequence encodes CAISETGGNTEAFF.

This clone occurred once. This sample also contains other DNA sequences that code for the same CDR3. This chain connects TRBV6-1 to TRBJ2-7; weak D call: TRBD1 (8 bases). The CDR3 consists of 18 residues. With 2 bases removed from V and 2 bases from J, the gap between germline ends came to 22 bases. Germline loops: CDR1 MNHNS, CDR2 SASEGT. The CDR3 loop reads CASSERGGRDRSPYEQYF. The CDR3 bases are TGTGCCAGCAGTGAAAGGGGGGGGAGGGACAGGTCGCCCTACGAGCAGTACTTC.

The chain couples TRBV2 to TRBJ1-1; D may be TRBD1 (5 bases). The CDR3 is 14 residues long. Germline loops: CDR1 SNHLY, CDR2 FYNNEI. Trimming removed 6 bases at V and 2 bases at J, with 13 bases between. CDR3 region: CASSLTRTNTEAFF. The CDR3, as DNA: TGTGCCAGCAGCCTGACACGGACAAACACTGAAGCTTTCTTT.

V and J are TRBV5-4 and TRBJ1-2; TRBD1 aligns across 7 bases. The CDR3 runs to 15 residues. The germline V gene has CDR1 SGHNT and CDR2 YYREEE (reference sequence). Unmatched junction bases numbered 7, after V lost 4 bases and J lost 1 base. Written as DNA, the CDR3 is TGTGCCAGCAGCACGGGGACAGTCGGTAACTATGGCTACACCTTC. The encoded protein is CASSTGTVGNYGYTF.

The count of this clone is one. This chain joins TRBV7-9 and TRBJ2-7, with 8 bases matching TRBD1. The CDR3 loop spans 14 amino acids. V shed 1 base and J 7 bases; nucleotides not matched to a gene: 6. Germline values: CDR1 SEHNR, CDR2 FQNEAQ (reference sequence). The CDR3 reads CASSLEQGVREQYF. The CDR3 coding sequence is TGTGCCAGCAGCTTAGAACAGGGGGTAAGGGAGCAGTACTTC.